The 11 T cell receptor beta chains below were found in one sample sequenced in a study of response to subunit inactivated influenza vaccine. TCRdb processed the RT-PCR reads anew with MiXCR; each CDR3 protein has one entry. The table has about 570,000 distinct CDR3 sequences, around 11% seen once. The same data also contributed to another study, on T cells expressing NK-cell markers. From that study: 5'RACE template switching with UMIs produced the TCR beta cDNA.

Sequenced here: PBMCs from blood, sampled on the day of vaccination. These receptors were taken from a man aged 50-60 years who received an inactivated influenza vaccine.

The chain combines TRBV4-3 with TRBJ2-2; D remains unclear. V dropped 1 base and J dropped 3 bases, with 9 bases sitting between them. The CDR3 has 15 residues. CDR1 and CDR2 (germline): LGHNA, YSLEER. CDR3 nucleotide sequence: TGCGCCAGCAGCCAAGGAGTCATCGACACCGGGGAGCTGTTTTTT. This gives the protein CASSQGVIDTGELFF.

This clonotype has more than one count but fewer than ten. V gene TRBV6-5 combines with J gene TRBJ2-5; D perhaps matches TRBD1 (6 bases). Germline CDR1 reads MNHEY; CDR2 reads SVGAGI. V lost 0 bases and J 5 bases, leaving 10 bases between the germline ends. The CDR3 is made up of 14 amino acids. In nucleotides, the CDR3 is TGTGCCAGCAGTTACTCTCAGGGGTTGGAGACCCAGTACTTC. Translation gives CASSYSQGLETQYF.

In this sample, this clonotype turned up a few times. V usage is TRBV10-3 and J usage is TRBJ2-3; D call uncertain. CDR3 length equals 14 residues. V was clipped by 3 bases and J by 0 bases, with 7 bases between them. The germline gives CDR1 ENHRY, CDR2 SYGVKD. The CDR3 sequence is CAISEDLSTDTQYF. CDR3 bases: TGTGCCATCAGTGAAGACCTCAGCACAGATACGCAGTATTTT.

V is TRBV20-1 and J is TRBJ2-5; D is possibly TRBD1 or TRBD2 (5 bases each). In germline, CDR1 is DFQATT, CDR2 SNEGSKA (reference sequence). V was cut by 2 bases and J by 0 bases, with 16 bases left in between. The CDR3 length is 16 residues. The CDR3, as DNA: TGCAGTGCTAGAACTCGACGGGGACCGTACCAAGAGACCCAGTACTTC. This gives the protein CSARTRRGPYQETQYF.

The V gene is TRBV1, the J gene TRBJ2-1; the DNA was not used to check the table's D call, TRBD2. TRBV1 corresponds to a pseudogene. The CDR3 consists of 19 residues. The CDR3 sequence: CTSSQMTSGREAVYNEQFF. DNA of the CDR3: TGCACCAGCAGCCAAATGACTAGCGGGAGGGAGGCGGTCTACAATGAGCAGTTCTTC.

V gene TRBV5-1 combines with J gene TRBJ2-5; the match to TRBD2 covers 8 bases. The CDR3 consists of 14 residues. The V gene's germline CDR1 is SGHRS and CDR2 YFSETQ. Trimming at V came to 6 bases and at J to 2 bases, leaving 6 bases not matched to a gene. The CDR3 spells CASTIGGEQETQYF. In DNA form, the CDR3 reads TGCGCCAGCACCATCGGGGGGGAGCAAGAGACCCAGTACTTC.

In DNA, the CDR3 is TGTGCCACCAGCAGACAGAGGTCAGGGGGGTGGGTCAATGAGCAGTTCTTC. Encoded protein: CATSRQRSGGWVNEQFF. The chain links TRBV15 to TRBJ2-1; tentative D call: TRBD1 (7 bases). The V gene lost 2 bases and the J gene lost 6 bases, with 20 bases spanning the gap. The CDR3 extends over 17 amino acids. The germline CDR1 and CDR2 sequences are LNHNV and YYDKDF (reference sequence).

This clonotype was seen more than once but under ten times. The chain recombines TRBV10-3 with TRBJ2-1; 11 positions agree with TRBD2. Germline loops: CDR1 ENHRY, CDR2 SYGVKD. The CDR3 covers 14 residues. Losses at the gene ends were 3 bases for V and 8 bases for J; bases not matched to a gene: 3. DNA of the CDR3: TGTGCCATCAGTGACCCGGGACTAGCGGATGAGCAGTTCTTC. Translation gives CAISDPGLADEQFF.

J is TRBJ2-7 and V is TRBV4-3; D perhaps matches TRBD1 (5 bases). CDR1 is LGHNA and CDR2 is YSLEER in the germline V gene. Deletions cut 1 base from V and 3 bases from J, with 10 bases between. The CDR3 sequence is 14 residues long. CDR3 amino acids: CASSQVTGHYEQYF. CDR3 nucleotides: TGCGCCAGCAGCCAAGTAACCGGACACTACGAGCAGTACTTC.

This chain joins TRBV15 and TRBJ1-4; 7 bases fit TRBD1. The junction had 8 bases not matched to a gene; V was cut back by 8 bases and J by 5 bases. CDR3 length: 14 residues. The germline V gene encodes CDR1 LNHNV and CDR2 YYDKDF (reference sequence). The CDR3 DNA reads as TGTGCCACCGGGCCGGGACAGCGAAATGAAAAACTGTTTTTT. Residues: CATGPGQRNEKLFF.

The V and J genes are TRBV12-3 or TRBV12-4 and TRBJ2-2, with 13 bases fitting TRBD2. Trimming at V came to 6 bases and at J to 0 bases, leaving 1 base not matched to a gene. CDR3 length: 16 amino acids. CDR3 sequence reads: CASRGLAGANTGELFF. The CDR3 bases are TGTGCCAGCAGAGGACTAGCGGGGGCGAACACCGGGGAGCTGTTTTTT.